Described below is a single T cell receptor (beta chain) sequence and its context. These data belong to a study of blood T cell repertoires in COVID-19. Study details: PBMCs, B-cell-depleted T cells, or T cells provided the cDNA or gDNA that made up the material.

Sequencing was performed with immunoSEQ multiplex PCR; in TCRdb, only in-frame clones are kept and a portion is missing. Found here are about 180,000 clones, less than 90% of them singletons; the top ten hold 6% to 8%. The germline V gene has CDR1 SGHTA and CDR2 FQGNSA. Losses at the gene ends were 8 bases for V and 3 bases for J; bases not matched to a gene: 9. The CDR3 has 14 residues. The chain is built from TRBV7-2 and TRBJ1-1, with 7 nucleotides matching TRBD1. The receptor was derived from a woman in her 70s with COVID-19, enrolled during active disease. Material: peripheral blood. Written as DNA, the CDR3 is TGTGCCAGCGTACTAGGGGGCTCGGACACTGAAGCTTTCTTT. Protein: CASVLGGSDTEAFF.